These 24 T cell receptor beta chains share one sample of origin, sequenced in a study of T cell responses to AZD1222 COVID-19 vaccine (dated by TCRdb to the early 2020s). This specimen's time point label, per the study, means: about 28 days (+/-7) after the second vaccine dose. Receptor libraries were prepared by the immunoSEQ multiplex PCR assay. TCRdb stores this immuneACCESS table with in-frame sequences only. Part of the clones is absent; in the studies checked, under half of the shortfall reflects unresolved V genes, and no reason is known for the rest. Within this sample are 70,000 to 95,000 clones, with approximately 90% of them counted one time only. Of the sample, under 35% is held by the ten largest clones. Material: peripheral blood, obtained 28 days after the second AZD1222 dose. The receptors derive from an adult who received the AZD1222 COVID-19 vaccine.

The CDR3 sequence: CASSGRTSSRTYNEQFF. CDR3 nucleotides: TGTGCCAGCAGCGGACGGACTAGCTCACGGACCTACAATGAGCAGTTCTTC. This chain joins TRBV9 and TRBJ2-1; TRBD2 agrees at 8 bases. CDR3 length: 17 residues. The germline gives CDR1 SGDLS, CDR2 YYNGEE. The J segment lost 2 bases and the V segment lost 3 bases, leaving 10 bases of the junction unmatched.

The V call is TRBV29-1, the J call TRBJ1-2, with a possible D match to TRBD1 (6 bases). CDR3 length equals 13 residues. The germline V gene encodes CDR1 SQVTM and CDR2 ANQGSEA. Trimming took off 5 bases at V and 2 bases at J, with 12 bases between the two ends. The CDR3: CSVWAGANYGYTF. In nucleotides, the CDR3 is TGCAGCGTTTGGGCAGGGGCCAACTATGGCTACACCTTC. The full variable domain, rest sourced from reference TRBV29-1 and TRBJ1-2, is SAVISQKPSRDICQRGTSLTIQCQVDSQVTMMFWYRQQPGQSLTLIATANQGSEATYESGFVIDKFPISRPNLTFSTLTVSNMSPEDSSIYLCSVWAGANYGYTFGSGTRLTVV.

The chain joins TRBV11-1 to TRBJ1-1; D possibly corresponds to TRBD1 (6 bases). Germline CDR1 SGHAT, CDR2 FQDESV (reference sequence). CDR3 length: 13 residues. Trimming pared 1 base from V and 10 bases from J, leaving 13 bases between. The chain's CDR3 is CASSLDGGRGAFF. Written as DNA, the CDR3 is TGTGCCAGCAGCTTAGATGGGGGGCGCGGAGCTTTCTTT.

The sample holds a few counts of this clone. J is TRBJ2-7 and V is TRBV4-1, with TRBD2 matching 9 bases. Germline CDR1 reads MGHRA; CDR2 reads YSYEKL. The V segment lost 1 base and the J segment 5 bases; nucleotides outside the gene matches: 6. The CDR3 runs 15 residues. In nucleotides, the CDR3 is TGCGCCAGCAGCCAAGTTCCAGCGGGAGGAGACGAGCAGTACTTC. It translates to CASSQVPAGGDEQYF.

The chain recombines TRBV4-1 with TRBJ1-1; TRBD1 agrees at 7 bases. From germline, CDR1 is MGHRA and CDR2 YSYEKL. The junction had 7 bases not matched to a gene; V was cut back by 5 bases and J by 1 base. This CDR3 spans 15 amino acids. CDR3 protein: CASSVPGQPNTEAFF. The CDR3, as DNA: TGCGCCAGCAGCGTACCGGGACAGCCGAACACTGAAGCTTTCTTT.

The chain joins TRBV6-5 to TRBJ1-6; the D is unclear. The V gene lost 6 bases and the J gene lost 7 bases, with 13 bases spanning the gap. Germline CDR1 reads MNHEY; CDR2 reads SVGAGI. This CDR3 comprises 14 residues. The chain's CDR3 is CASSPEARNSPLHF. The CDR3 DNA is TGTGCCAGCAGCCCAGAGGCGAGGAATTCACCCCTCCACTTT.

The chain has TRBV28 and TRBJ1-2; unclear D gene. Trimming shortened V by 6 bases and J by 0 bases, and 8 bases separated the two germline ends. The CDR3 sequence is 13 residues long. The germline gives CDR1 MDHEN, CDR2 SYDVKM. The DNA for the CDR3 is TGTGCCAGCAGCCATTCTCCTAACTATGGCTACACCTTC. Protein: CASSHSPNYGYTF.

The chain has TRBV7-2 and TRBJ2-7, with 11 bases fitting TRBD1. The CDR3 extends over 15 amino acids. Germline CDR1 is SGHTA and CDR2 is FQGNSA. V was clipped by 5 bases and J by 5 bases; unmatched bases: 8. The CDR3 protein is CASSLRTGGRDEQYF. In nucleotides, the CDR3 is TGTGCCAGCAGCCTCCGGACAGGGGGCAGGGACGAGCAGTACTTC.

This clone has more than one count but fewer than ten. The chain is built from TRBV6-4 and TRBJ1-6; 9 bases fit TRBD1. J gave up 7 bases and V 2 bases, and 0 bases lay outside the gene matches. CDR1 and CDR2 from the germline V gene are MRHNA and SNTAGT. This CDR3 contains 14 residues. In DNA form, the CDR3 reads TGTGCCAGCAGTGACGGGACAGGGAATTCACCCCTCCACTTT. Protein product: CASSDGTGNSPLHF.

The rearrangement links TRBV11-2 to TRBJ2-1; TRBD2 matches 11 bases. CDR1 is SGHAT and CDR2 is FQNNGV in the germline V gene. This CDR3 comprises 16 residues. Unmatched junction bases numbered 9, after V lost 4 bases and J lost 7 bases. The CDR3 nucleotides are TGTGCCAGCAGCTCACATATTAGCGGGAGGGGAAATGAGCAGTTCTTC. Encoded protein: CASSSHISGRGNEQFF. Full variable domain (rest looked up from reference TRBV11-2 and TRBJ2-1): EAGVAQSPRYKIIEKRQSVAFWCNPISGHATLYWYQQILGQGPKLLIQFQNNGVVDDSQLPKDRFSAERLKGVDSTLKIQPAKLEDSAVYLCASSSHISGRGNEQFFGPGTRLTVL.

The gene calls are TRBV9 and TRBJ1-5; perhaps TRBD1 as D (5 bases). V lost 4 bases and J lost 6, with 20 bases in between. The CDR3 length is 16 residues. From germline, CDR1 is SGDLS and CDR2 YYNGEE. This chain's CDR3 is CASSPSVGGGGQPQHF. CDR3 bases: TGTGCCAGCAGCCCATCTGTGGGGGGAGGAGGTCAGCCCCAGCATTTT.

This chain links TRBV25-1 with TRBJ1-4; 9 nucleotides line up with TRBD1. Germline trimming cut 7 bases from V and 6 bases from J; bases unmatched to any gene: 9. The CDR3 loop spans 15 amino acids. Germline V gene data show CDR1 as MGHDK and CDR2 as SYGVNS. DNA for the CDR3: TGTGCCAGCACCAATCCGGGACAGGGAGATGAAAAACTGTTTTTT. Translated, it gives CASTNPGQGDEKLFF.

This sequence joins TRBV6-1 and TRBJ2-1; D tentatively reads TRBD1 or TRBD2 (5 bases each). V was trimmed by 4 bases and J by 2 bases, leaving 15 bases between them. Germline CDR1 reads MNHNS; CDR2 reads SASEGT. The CDR3 runs 16 residues. The CDR3 DNA sequence: TGTGCCAGCAGTGGGGACGGAAGAACAGCCTACAATGAGCAGTTCTTC. It codes for CASSGDGRTAYNEQFF.

This clone was seen a single time. The rearrangement joins TRBV2 to TRBJ2-5; D not certain. The V gene's germline CDR1 is SNHLY and CDR2 FYNNEI. The CDR3 contains 11 residues. Trimming took 6 bases from V and 3 from J, leaving 5 bases between them. CDR3 coding DNA: TGTGCCAGCAGGACCAAAGAGACCCAGTACTTC. Residues: CASRTKETQYF.

V usage is TRBV24-1 and J usage is TRBJ1-1; 7 nucleotides agree with TRBD1. The CDR3 runs 16 residues. Trimming cost V 2 bases and J 2 bases; bases outside gene matches: 7. Germline CDR1 reads KGHDR; CDR2 reads SFDVKD. CDR3 bases: TGTGCCACCAGTGATTCCCGGCAGGGGGTAAACACTGAAGCTTTCTTT. It codes for CATSDSRQGVNTEAFF.

Remarks on this clone: The sample carries other DNA sequences with the same CDR3. The genes are TRBV14 and TRBJ2-7, with D possibly being TRBD2 (7 bases). This CDR3 is built from 13 residues. V was pared by 0 bases and J by 9 bases, with 12 bases between. CDR1 SGHDN and CDR2 FVKESK come from the germline V gene. This CDR3 is CASSQDWGGRQYF. CDR3 sequence (DNA): TGTGCCAGCAGCCAAGACTGGGGGGGCCGGCAGTACTTC.

The gene calls are TRBV5-1 and TRBJ2-5; 8 bases agree with TRBD1. Germline lookup yields CDR1 SGHRS and CDR2 YFSETQ. V shed 9 bases and J 2 bases; nucleotides not matched to a gene: 6. The CDR3 has 13 residues. As DNA, the CDR3 is TGCGCCACCTACGGACAGGGACAAGAGACCCAGTACTTC. Residues: CATYGQGQETQYF.

V and J are TRBV5-6 and TRBJ2-3, with 7 nucleotides matching TRBD1. V lost 0 bases and J lost 3; bases outside the gene matches: 7. Germline V gene sequence: CDR1 SGHDT, CDR2 YYEEEE. This CDR3 has 16 residues. The CDR3 sequence: CASSLGGGMGTDTQYF. In DNA, the CDR3 is TGTGCCAGCAGCTTGGGAGGGGGCATGGGTACAGATACGCAGTATTTT.

The V and J genes are TRBV5-1 and TRBJ2-7; perhaps TRBD2 as D (6 bases). From germline, CDR1 is SGHRS and CDR2 YFSETQ. Trimming pared 6 bases from V and 2 bases from J, leaving 15 bases between. The CDR3 has 14 residues. CDR3 residues: CASKGSSDAYEQYF. The DNA of the CDR3 is TGCGCCAGCAAAGGGTCTAGCGATGCCTACGAGCAGTACTTC.

The CDR3 sequence: CASSYGGRTDKNIQYF. For the CDR3, the DNA is TGTGCCAGCAGTTACGGAGGGAGGACTGACAAAAACATTCAGTACTTC. The chain carries TRBV6-2 or TRBV6-3 and TRBJ2-4, with a possible D match to TRBD2 (6 bases). V was pared by 2 bases and J by 3 bases, with 14 bases between. The CDR3 runs 16 residues. CDR1 and CDR2 (germline): MNHEY, SVGEGT.

The chain links TRBV29-1 to TRBJ2-3; tentative D call: TRBD2 (6 bases). With 3 bases removed from V and 3 bases from J, the gap between germline ends came to 16 bases. CDR3 size: 15 residues. Germline V gives CDR1 SQVTM, CDR2 ANQGSEA. Here the CDR3 DNA reads TGCAGCGTTGATGGGCGGGAAGGGACGACAGATACGCAGTATTTT. Amino acids: CSVDGREGTTDTQYF.

The chain joins TRBV5-1 to TRBJ1-3, with D uncertain. Trimming removed 0 bases at V and 2 bases at J, with 6 bases between. The CDR3 is 14 amino acids. CDR1 is SGHRS, CDR2 YFSETQ, per germline. CDR3 nucleotide sequence: TGCGCCAGCAGCTTGGGACGGCCTGGAAACACCATATATTTT. This gives the protein CASSLGRPGNTIYF.

This clone was picked up one time. The J gene is TRBJ2-1, the V gene TRBV6-5; D possibly corresponds to TRBD2 (5 bases). Germline V lookup: CDR1 MNHEY, CDR2 SVGAGI. The V end was cut by 4 bases, the J end by 7 bases, with 14 bases between. The CDR3 has 14 amino acids. The CDR3 here is CASSSGWTGNEQFF. CDR3 in DNA: TGTGCCAGCAGTTCCGGGTGGACGGGAAATGAGCAGTTCTTC.

The chain combines TRBV30 with TRBJ2-2; perhaps TRBD1 as D (5 bases). Germline V gene data show CDR1 as GTSNPN and CDR2 as SVGIG (reference sequence). This CDR3 is 14 amino acids long. V lost 0 bases and J 3 bases, leaving 8 bases between the germline ends. The CDR3 coding sequence is TGTGCCTGGAGTGTCCCAGGGTACACCGGGGAGCTGTTTTTT. Translation: CAWSVPGYTGELFF.